The source of this T cell receptor beta chain is a study of cytomegalovirus exposure and HLA in healthy donors. This clone has only one observation. What it recognizes is unknown. Donors consisted of healthy bone marrow donors. Study-level results: Analysis was carried out at a later point, and it linked a missense DCLRE1C variant to TCR beta V- and J-gene trimming.

The PCR contained 60 Vbeta and 13 Jbeta primers. TCRdb's copy holds only in-frame clones and misses some; the assay was immunoSEQ multiplex PCR. This table holds 110,000 to 150,000 clones, roughly three quarters found once. This TCR was sampled from a female donor in good health and CMV-seronegative. Sequenced: PBMCs.

CDR3 sequence reads: CASSLGGTRGTDTQYF. CDR3 in DNA: TGTGCCAGCAGCTTAGGGGGGACACGTGGCACAGATACGCAGTATTTT. The chain employs TRBV7-2 and TRBJ2-3; the D gene is possibly TRBD1 (6 bases). From germline, CDR1 is SGHTA and CDR2 FQGNSA. V was trimmed by 1 base and J by 1 base, leaving 12 bases between them. The CDR3 is 16 amino acids.